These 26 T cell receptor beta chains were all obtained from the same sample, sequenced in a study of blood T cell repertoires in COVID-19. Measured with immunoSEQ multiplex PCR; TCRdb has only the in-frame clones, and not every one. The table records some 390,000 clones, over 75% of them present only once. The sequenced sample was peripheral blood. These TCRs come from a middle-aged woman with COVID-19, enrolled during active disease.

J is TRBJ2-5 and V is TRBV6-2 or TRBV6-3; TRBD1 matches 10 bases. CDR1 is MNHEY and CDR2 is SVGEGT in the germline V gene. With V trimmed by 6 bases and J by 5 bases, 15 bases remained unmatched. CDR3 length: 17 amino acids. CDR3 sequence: CASSLGQGSGMGETQYF. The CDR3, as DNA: TGTGCCAGCAGCCTGGGACAGGGGTCCGGTATGGGGGAGACCCAGTACTTC.

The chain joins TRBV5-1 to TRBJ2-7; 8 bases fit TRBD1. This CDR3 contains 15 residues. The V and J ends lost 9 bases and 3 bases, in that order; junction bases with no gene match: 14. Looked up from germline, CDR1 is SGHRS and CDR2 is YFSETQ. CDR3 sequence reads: CATRPTLGQGYEQYF. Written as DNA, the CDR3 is TGCGCCACCCGTCCCACCTTAGGACAGGGCTACGAGCAGTACTTC. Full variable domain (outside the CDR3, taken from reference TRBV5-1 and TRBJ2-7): KAGVTQTPRYLIKTRGQQVTLSCSPISGHRSVSWYQQTPGQGLQFLFEYFSETQRNKGNFPGRFSGRQFSNSRSEMNVSTLELGDSALYLCATRPTLGQGYEQYFGPGTRLTVT.

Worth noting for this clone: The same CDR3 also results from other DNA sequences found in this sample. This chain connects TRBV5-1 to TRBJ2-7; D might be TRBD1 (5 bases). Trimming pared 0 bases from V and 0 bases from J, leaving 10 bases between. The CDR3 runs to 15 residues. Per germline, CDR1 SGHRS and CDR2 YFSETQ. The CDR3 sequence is CASSLVWGSSYEQYF. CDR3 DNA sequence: TGCGCCAGCAGCTTGGTTTGGGGCAGCTCCTACGAGCAGTACTTC.

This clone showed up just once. CDR3 residues: CASSVDSSYNEQFF. The CDR3 nucleotides are TGTGCCAGCAGTGTGGACAGTTCCTACAATGAGCAGTTCTTC. The rearrangement joins TRBV6-4 to TRBJ2-1; D possibly corresponds to TRBD1 (6 bases). Germline values: CDR1 MRHNA, CDR2 SNTAGT. The CDR3 has 14 amino acids. Deletions cut 4 bases from V and 1 base from J, with 8 bases between.

The CDR3 DNA reads TGCGCCAGCAGCTGGAGGACAGGAATAACAGATACGCAGTATTTT. It codes for CASSWRTGITDTQYF. This chain connects TRBV5-1 to TRBJ2-3, with 7 bases lining up with TRBD1. Unmatched junction bases numbered 7, after V lost 3 bases and J lost 3 bases. The CDR3 is 15 residues long. Per germline, CDR1 SGHRS and CDR2 YFSETQ.

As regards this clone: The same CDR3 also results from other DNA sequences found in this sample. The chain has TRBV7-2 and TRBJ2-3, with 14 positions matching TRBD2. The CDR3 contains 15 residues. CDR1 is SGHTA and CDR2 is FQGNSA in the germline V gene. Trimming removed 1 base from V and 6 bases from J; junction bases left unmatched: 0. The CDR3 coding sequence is TGTGCCAGCAGCTTAGGACTAGCGGGGGGGGATACGCAGTATTTT. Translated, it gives CASSLGLAGGDTQYF.

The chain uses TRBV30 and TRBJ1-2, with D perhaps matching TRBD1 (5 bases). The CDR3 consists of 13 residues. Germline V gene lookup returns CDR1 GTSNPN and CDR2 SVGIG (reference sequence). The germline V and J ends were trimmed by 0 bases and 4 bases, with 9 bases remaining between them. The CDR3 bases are TGTGCCTGGAGTGTTTGGGGCTCCTATGGCTACACCTTC. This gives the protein CAWSVWGSYGYTF.

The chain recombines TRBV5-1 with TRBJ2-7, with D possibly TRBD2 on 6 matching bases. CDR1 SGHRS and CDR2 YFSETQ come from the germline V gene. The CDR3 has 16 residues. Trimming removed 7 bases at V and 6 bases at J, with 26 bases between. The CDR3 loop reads CASAFLQTSSNSEQYF. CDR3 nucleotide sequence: TGCGCCAGCGCTTTCCTACAAACTAGCTCCAACTCCGAGCAGTACTTC.

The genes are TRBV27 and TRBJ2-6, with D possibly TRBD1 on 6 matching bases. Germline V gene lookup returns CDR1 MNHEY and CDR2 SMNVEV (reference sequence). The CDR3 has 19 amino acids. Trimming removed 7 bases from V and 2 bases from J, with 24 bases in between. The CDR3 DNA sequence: TGTGCCAGCAAACTCAAGACCCGGACAGCTGCCCCTGGGGCCAACGTCCTGACTTTC. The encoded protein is CASKLKTRTAAPGANVLTF. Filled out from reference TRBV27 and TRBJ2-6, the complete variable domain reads EAQVTQNPRYLITVTGKKLTVTCSQNMNHEYMSWYRQDPGLGLRQIYYSMNVEVTDKGDVPEGYKVSRKEKRNFPLILESPSPNQTSLYFCASKLKTRTAAPGANVLTFGAGSRLTVL.

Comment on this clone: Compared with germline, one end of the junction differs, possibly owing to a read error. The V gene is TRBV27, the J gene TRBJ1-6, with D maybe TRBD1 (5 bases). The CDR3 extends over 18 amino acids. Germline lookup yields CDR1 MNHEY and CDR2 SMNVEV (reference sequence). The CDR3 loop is CASSLSLGAASYNSPLHF. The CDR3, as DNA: TGTGCCAGCAGTTTAAGTCTTGGGGCCGCCTCCTATAATTCGCCCCTCCACTTT.

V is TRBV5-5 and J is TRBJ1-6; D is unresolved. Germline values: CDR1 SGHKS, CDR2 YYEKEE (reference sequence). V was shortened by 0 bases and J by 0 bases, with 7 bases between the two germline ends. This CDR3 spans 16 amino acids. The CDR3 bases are TGTGCCAGCAGCTTGGTTCAGTCCTCCTATAATTCACCCCTCCACTTT. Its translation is CASSLVQSSYNSPLHF.

CDR3 DNA sequence: TGTGCCAGCAGTTCCCCCGGGAGGGAAGGCTATGGCTACACCTTC. Translation: CASSSPGREGYGYTF. V is TRBV6-2 or TRBV6-3 and J is TRBJ1-2; D call uncertain. The CDR3 consists of 15 residues. The germline V gene has CDR1 MNHEY and CDR2 SVGEGT. Trimming cost V 4 bases and J 4 bases, with 16 bases left between them.

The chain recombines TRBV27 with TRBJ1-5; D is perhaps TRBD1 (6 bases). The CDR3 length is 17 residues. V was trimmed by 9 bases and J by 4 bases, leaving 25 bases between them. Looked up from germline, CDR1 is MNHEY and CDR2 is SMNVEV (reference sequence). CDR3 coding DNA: TGTGCCAGTCAAAAAGAGAGTTGGGCAGGGGAAAATCAGCCCCAGCATTTT. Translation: CASQKESWAGENQPQHF.

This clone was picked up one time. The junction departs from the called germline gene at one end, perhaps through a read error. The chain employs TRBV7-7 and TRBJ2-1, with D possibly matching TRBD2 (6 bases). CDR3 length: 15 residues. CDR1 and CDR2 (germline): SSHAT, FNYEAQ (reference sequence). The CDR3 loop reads CASSLADSSTNEQFF. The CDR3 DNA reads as TGTGCTAGCAGCTTAGCGGACTCGTCTACGAATGAGCAGTTCTTC.

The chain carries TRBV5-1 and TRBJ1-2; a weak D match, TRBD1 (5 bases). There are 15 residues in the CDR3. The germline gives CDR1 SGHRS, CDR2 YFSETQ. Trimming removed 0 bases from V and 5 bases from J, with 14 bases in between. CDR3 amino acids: CASSLVHQGSYGYTF. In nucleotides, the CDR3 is TGCGCCAGCAGCTTGGTCCACCAGGGCTCGTATGGCTACACCTTC.

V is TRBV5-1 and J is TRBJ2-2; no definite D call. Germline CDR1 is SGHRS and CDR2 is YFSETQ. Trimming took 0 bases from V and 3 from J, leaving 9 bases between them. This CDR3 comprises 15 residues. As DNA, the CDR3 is TGCGCCAGCAGCTTGGCCACCCAGGACACCGGGGAGCTGTTTTTT. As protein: CASSLATQDTGELFF.

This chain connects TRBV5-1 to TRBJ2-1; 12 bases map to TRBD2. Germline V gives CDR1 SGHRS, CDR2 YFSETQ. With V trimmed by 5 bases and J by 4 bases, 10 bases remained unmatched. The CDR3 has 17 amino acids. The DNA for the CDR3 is TGCGCCAGCAGGATGGGAACCACTAGCGGGGGGTACAATGAGCAGTTCTTC. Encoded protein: CASRMGTTSGGYNEQFF. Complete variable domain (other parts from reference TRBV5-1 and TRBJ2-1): KAGVTQTPRYLIKTRGQQVTLSCSPISGHRSVSWYQQTPGQGLQFLFEYFSETQRNKGNFPGRFSGRQFSNSRSEMNVSTLELGDSALYLCASRMGTTSGGYNEQFFGPGTRLTVL.

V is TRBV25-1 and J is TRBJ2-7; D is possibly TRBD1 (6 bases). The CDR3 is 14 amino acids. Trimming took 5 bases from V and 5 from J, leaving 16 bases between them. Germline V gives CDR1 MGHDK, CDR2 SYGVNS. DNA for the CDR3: TGTGCCAGCAGTTCCGGACAGTCTTTGAACGAGCAGTACTTC. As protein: CASSSGQSLNEQYF.

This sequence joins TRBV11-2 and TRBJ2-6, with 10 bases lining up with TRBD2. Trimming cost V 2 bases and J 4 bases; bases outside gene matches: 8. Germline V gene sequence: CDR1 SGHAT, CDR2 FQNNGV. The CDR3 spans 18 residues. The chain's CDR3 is CASSLRLAGAPGANVLTF. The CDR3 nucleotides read TGTGCCAGCAGCTTACGCCTAGCGGGAGCCCCCGGGGCCAACGTCCTGACTTTC.

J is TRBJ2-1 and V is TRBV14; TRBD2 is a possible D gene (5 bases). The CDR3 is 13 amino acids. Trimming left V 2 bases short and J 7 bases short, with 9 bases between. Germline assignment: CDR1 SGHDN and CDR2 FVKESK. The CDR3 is CASSQFTGNEQFF. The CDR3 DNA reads TGTGCCAGCAGCCAATTTACGGGGAATGAGCAGTTCTTC.

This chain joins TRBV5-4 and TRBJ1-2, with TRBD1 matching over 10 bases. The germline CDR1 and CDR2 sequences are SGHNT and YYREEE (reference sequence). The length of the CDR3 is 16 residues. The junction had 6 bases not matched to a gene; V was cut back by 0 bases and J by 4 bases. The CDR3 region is CASSLARQGASYGYTF. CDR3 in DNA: TGTGCCAGCAGCTTGGCCCGACAGGGGGCTAGCTATGGCTACACCTTC.

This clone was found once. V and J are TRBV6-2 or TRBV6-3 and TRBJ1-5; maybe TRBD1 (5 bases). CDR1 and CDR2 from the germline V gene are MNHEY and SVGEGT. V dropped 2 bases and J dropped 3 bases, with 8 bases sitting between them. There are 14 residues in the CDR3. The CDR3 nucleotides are TGTGCCAGCAGTTACGGGGGGTACAATCAGCCCCAGCATTTT. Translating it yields CASSYGGYNQPQHF.

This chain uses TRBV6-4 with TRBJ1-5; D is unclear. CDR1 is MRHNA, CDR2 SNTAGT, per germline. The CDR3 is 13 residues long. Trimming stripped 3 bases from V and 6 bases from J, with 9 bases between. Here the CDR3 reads CASSDFFGQPQHF. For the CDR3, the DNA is TGTGCCAGCAGTGATTTTTTCGGTCAGCCCCAGCATTTT.

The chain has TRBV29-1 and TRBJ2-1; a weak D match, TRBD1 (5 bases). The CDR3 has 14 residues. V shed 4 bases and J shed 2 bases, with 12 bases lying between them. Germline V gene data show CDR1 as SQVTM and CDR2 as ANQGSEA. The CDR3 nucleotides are TGCAGCGTTGTATGGGGCAGGCCCTACAATGAGCAGTTCTTC. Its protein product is CSVVWGRPYNEQFF.

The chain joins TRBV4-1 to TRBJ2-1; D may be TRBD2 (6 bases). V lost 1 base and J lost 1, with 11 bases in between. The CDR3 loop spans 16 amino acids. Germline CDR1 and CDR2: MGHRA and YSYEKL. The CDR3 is CASSQVPRGSYNEQFF. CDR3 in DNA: TGCGCCAGCAGCCAAGTTCCCCGGGGGTCCTACAATGAGCAGTTCTTC.

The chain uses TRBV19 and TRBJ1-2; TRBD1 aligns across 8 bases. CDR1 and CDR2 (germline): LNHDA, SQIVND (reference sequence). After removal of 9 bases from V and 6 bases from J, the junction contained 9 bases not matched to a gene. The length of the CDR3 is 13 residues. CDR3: CASSLGQVNGYTF. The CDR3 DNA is TGTGCCAGCTCCTTGGGACAGGTTAATGGCTACACCTTC.